These T cell receptor beta chains were read from a single sample in a study of CD8 T cells in Susac syndrome. TCRdb reprocessed the immunoSEQ multiplex PCR reads with MiXCR, giving one entry per CDR3 protein. The sample contains 200,000 or so distinct CDR3 sequences, roughly 96% of which appear only once. Sequences were obtained from CD4+ T cells from PBMCs. The receptors were sampled from a human donor with multiple sclerosis. Each CDR3 is given with its conserved first and last residue. A D gene is named only where the DNA matches it firmly. Some rows have no size entry. The others give once, few or many, or a class for an expanded clone.

abundance	d_gene	v_gene	j_gene	CDR3nt	CDR3aa
once	-	TRBV20-1	TRBJ2-2	TGCAGTGCTCAGGGACCTGTGGACGGGGAGCTGTTTTTT	CSAQGPVDGELFF
-	-	TRBV2	TRBJ2-4	TGTGCCAGCAGTGAGGCTCGGGCGGGCATTCAGTACTTC	CASSEARAGIQYF
-	-	TRBV20-1	TRBJ1-2	TGCAGTGGGGCCCTCCAGGGGAACTATGGCTACACCTTC	CSGALQGNYGYTF
-	-	TRBV3-1	TRBJ1-5	TGTGCCAGCAGCTATACAGGGACGTCGGGACAGCCCCAGCATTTT	CASSYTGTSGQPQHF
-	-	TRBV15	TRBJ2-7	TGTGCCACCAGCAGAGATCGGGCAGGCGAGCAGTACTTC	CATSRDRAGEQYF
-	-	TRBV27	TRBJ2-6	TGTGCCAGCAGCTACAGGGCTGGGGCCAACGTCCTGACTTTC	CASSYRAGANVLTF
once	-	TRBV18	TRBJ2-7	TGTGCCAGCTCACCATTGACAGAGAGTTACGAGCAGTACTTC	CASSPLTESYEQYF
-	TRBD1	TRBV3-1	TRBJ2-5	TGTGCCAGCAGTCGGGACAGGGTGACCCAGTACTTC	CASSRDRVTQYF
-	-	TRBV3-1	TRBJ2-6	TGTGCCACCGGGGGCCTCTCTGGGGCCAACGTCCTGACTTTC	CATGGLSGANVLTF
-	-	TRBV18	TRBJ2-7	TGTGCCAGCTCACCATTCGGAGGGGCCAACTCCTACGAGCAGTACTTC	CASSPFGGANSYEQYF
-	-	TRBV5-6	TRBJ2-7	TGTGCCAGCAGCCGTACGTTGACAGATGCCTACGAGCAGTACTTC	CASSRTLTDAYEQYF
-	TRBD2	TRBV11-3	TRBJ2-5	TGTGCCAGCAGCCCCCCTAGCGGGAGGAGCGAGACCCAGTACTTC	CASSPPSGRSETQYF
-	-	TRBV9	TRBJ2-2	TGTGCCAGCAGCGTAGGAGGGGCCAACACCGGGGAGCTGTTTTTT	CASSVGGANTGELFF
-	-	TRBV2	TRBJ1-1	TGTGCCAGCAGTGTTCAGGGCGTGAACACTGAAGCTTTCTTT	CASSVQGVNTEAFF
once	TRBD1	TRBV5-1	TRBJ2-2	TGCGCCAGCAGCTACGGGACAGGGGACAACACCGGGGAGCTGTTTTTT	CASSYGTGDNTGELFF
-	TRBD1	TRBV20-1	TRBJ1-1	TGCAGTGCTCCACCGCGGACAGGGGCGGCGAACACTGAAGCTTTCTTT	CSAPPRTGAANTEAFF
-	-	TRBV7-9	TRBJ2-5	TGTGCCTCGGGCCAGGCGGGGCAAGAGACCCAGTACTTC	CASGQAGQETQYF
few	-	TRBV12-3/TRBV12-4	TRBJ1-1	TGTGCCAGCAGTTTGGGACCTGAGAACACTGAAGCTTTCTTT	CASSLGPENTEAFF
-	-	TRBV5-1	TRBJ2-5	TGCGCCAGCAAGGGGACTGGAGGGAGAGAGACCCAGTACTTC	CASKGTGGRETQYF
-	TRBD1	TRBV15	TRBJ2-7	TGTGCCACCAGCAGGGCGGCGGACAGGGGGTCCGAGCAGTACTTC	CATSRAADRGSEQYF